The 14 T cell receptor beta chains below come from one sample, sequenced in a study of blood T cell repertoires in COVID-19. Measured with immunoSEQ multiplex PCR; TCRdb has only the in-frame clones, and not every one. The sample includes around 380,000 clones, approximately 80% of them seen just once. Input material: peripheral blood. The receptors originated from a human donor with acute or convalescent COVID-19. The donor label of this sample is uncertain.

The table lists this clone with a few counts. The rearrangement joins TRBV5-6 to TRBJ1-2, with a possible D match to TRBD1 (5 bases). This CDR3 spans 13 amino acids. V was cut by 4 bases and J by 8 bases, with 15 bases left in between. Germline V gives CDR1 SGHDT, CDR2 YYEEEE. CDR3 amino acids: CASSPRAGWGYTF. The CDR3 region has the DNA TGTGCCAGCAGCCCCAGGGCAGGATGGGGCTACACCTTC.

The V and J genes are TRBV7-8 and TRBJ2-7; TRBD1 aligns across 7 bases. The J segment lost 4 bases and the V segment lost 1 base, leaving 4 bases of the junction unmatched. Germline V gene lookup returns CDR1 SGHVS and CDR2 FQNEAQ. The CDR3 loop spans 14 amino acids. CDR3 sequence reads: CASSLGGQSYEQYF. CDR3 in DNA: TGTGCCAGCAGCTTAGGGGGACAGAGTTACGAGCAGTACTTC.

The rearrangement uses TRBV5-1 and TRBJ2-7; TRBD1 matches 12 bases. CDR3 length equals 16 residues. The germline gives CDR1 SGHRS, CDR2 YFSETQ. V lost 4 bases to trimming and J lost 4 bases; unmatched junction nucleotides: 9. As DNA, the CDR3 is TGCGCCAGCAGCCGGGGGACAGGGGGCGGAGATTACGAGCAGTACTTC. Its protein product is CASSRGTGGGDYEQYF.

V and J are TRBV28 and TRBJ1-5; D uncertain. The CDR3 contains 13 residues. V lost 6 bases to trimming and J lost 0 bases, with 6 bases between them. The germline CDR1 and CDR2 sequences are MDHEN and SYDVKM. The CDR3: CASSIHSNQPQHF. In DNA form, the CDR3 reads TGTGCCAGCAGCATCCATAGCAATCAGCCCCAGCATTTT.

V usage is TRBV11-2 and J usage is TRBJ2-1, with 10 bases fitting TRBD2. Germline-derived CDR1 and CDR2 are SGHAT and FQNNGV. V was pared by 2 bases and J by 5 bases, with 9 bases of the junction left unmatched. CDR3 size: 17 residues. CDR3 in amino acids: CASSLIVGTSGNNEQFF. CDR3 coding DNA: TGTGCCAGCAGCTTAATTGTAGGAACTAGCGGGAACAATGAGCAGTTCTTC.

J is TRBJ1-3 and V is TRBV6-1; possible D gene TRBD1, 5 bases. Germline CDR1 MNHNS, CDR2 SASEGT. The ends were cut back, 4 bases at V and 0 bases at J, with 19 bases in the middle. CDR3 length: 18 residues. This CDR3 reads CASSGGRGVLYSGNTIYF. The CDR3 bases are TGTGCCAGCAGTGGCGGGCGGGGGGTTCTTTACTCTGGAAACACCATATATTTT.

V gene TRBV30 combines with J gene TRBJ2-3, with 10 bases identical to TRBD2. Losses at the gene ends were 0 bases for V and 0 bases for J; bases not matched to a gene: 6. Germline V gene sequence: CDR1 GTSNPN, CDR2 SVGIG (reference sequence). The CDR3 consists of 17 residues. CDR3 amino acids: CAWSVAGGPSSTDTQYF. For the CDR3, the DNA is TGTGCCTGGAGTGTAGCGGGAGGGCCCTCGAGCACAGATACGCAGTATTTT.

Written as DNA, the CDR3 is TGTGCCAGCAGCCCAGGACTGGCCAACTCCTACGAGCAGTACTTC. It translates to CASSPGLANSYEQYF. The chain couples TRBV7-6 to TRBJ2-7, with a possible D match to TRBD2 (5 bases). The germline V and J ends were trimmed by 5 bases and 0 bases, with 14 bases remaining between them. The germline V gene has CDR1 SGHVS and CDR2 FNYEAQ. This CDR3 comprises 15 residues.

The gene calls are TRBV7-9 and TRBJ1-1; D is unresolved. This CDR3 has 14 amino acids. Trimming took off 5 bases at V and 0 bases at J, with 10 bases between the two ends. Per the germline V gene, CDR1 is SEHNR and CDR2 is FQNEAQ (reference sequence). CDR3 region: CASSPEGVNTEAFF. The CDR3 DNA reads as TGTGCCAGCAGCCCCGAGGGAGTGAACACTGAAGCTTTCTTT.

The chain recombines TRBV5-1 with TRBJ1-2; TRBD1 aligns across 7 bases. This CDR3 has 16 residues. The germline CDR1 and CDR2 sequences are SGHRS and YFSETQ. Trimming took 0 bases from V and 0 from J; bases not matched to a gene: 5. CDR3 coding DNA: TGCGCCAGCAGCTTGGCCCCGGGGACAGCTAACTATGGCTACACCTTC. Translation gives CASSLAPGTANYGYTF. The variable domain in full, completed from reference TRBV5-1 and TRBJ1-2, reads KAGVTQTPRYLIKTRGQQVTLSCSPISGHRSVSWYQQTPGQGLQFLFEYFSETQRNKGNFPGRFSGRQFSNSRSEMNVSTLELGDSALYLCASSLAPGTANYGYTFGSGTRLTVV.

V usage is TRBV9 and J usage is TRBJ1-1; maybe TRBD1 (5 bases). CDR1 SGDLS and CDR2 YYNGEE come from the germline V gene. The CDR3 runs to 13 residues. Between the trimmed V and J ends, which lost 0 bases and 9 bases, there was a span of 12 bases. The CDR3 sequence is CASSVVGAGQAFF. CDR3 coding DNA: TGTGCCAGCAGCGTAGTAGGGGCAGGGCAAGCTTTCTTT.

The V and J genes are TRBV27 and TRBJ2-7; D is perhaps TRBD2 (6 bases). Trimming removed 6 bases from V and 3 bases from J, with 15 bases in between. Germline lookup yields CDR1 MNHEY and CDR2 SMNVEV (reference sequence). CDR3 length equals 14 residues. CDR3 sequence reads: CASRTRRENYEQYF. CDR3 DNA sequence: TGTGCCAGCAGGACCCGCCGGGAGAACTACGAGCAGTACTTC.

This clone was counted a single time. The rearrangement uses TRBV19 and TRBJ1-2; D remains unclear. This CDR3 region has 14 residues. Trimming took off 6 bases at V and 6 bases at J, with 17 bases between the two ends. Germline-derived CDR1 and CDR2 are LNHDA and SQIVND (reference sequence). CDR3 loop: CASSDGRELDGYTF. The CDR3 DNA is TGTGCCAGTAGCGATGGACGGGAATTAGATGGCTACACCTTC.

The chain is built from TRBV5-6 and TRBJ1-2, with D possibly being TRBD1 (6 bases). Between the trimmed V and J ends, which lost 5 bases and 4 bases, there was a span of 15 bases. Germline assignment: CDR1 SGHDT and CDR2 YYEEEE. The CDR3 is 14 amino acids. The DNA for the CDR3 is TGTGCCAGCAGGCCCGGACAGTCTTTCTATGGCTACACCTTC. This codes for CASRPGQSFYGYTF.